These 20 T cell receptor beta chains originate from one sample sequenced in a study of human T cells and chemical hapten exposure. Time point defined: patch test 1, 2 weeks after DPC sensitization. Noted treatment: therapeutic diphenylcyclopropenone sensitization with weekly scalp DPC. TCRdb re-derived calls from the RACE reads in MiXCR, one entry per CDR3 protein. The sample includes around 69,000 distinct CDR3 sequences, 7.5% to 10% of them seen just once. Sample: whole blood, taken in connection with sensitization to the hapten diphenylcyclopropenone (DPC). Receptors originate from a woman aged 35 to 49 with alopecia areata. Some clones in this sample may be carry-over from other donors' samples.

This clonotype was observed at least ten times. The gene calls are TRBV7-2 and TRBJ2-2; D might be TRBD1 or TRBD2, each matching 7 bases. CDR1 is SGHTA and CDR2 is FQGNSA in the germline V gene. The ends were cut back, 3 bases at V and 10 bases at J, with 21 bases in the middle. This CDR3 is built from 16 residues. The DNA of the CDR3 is TGTGCCAGCAGCTTCACAGGGGCGGGGGCGTGGGTGGAGCTGTTTTTT. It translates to CASSFTGAGAWVELFF.

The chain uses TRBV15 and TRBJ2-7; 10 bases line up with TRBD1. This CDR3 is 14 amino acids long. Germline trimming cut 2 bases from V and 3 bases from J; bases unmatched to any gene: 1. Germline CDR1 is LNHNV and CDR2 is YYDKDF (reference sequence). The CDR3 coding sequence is TGTGCCACCAGCAGAAGGGACAGGGGCTACGAGCAGTACTTC. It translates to CATSRRDRGYEQYF.

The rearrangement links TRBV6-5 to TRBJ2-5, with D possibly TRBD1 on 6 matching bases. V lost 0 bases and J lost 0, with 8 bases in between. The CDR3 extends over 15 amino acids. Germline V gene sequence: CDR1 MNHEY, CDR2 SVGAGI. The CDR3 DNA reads TGTGCCAGCAGTTACTCGGACAGCGACCAAGAGACCCAGTACTTC. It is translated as CASSYSDSDQETQYF.

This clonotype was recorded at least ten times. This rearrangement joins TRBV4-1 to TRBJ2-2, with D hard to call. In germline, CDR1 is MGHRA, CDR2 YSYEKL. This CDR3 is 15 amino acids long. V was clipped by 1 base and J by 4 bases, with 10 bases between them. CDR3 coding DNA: TGCGCCAGCAGCCAAGTTGCCCACTTCACCGGGGAGCTGTTTTTT. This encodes CASSQVAHFTGELFF.

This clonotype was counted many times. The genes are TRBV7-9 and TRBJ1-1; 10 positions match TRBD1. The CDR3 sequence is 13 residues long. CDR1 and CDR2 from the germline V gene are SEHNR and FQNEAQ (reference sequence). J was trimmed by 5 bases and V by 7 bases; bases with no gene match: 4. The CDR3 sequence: CASTWTGGTEAFF. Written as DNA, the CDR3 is TGTGCCAGCACCTGGACAGGGGGGACTGAAGCTTTCTTT. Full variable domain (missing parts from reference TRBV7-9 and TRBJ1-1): DTGVSQNPRHKITKRGQNVTFRCDPISEHNRLYWYRQTLGQGPEFLTYFQNEAQLEKSRLLSDRFSAERPKGSFSTLEIQRTEQGDSAMYLCASTWTGGTEAFFGQGTRLTVV.

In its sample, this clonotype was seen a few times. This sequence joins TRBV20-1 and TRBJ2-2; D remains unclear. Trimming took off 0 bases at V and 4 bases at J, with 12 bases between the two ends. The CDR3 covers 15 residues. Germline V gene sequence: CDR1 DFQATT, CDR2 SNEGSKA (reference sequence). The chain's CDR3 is CSARDARTSTGELFF. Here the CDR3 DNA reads TGCAGTGCTAGAGATGCCCGCACGTCCACCGGGGAGCTGTTTTTT.

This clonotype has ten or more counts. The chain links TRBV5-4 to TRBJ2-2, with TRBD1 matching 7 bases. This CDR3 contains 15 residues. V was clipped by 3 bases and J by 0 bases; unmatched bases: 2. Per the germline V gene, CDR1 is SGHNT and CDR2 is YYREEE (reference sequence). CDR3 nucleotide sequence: TGTGCCAGCAGCTCCGGGACAGCGAACACCGGGGAGCTGTTTTTT. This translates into CASSSGTANTGELFF.

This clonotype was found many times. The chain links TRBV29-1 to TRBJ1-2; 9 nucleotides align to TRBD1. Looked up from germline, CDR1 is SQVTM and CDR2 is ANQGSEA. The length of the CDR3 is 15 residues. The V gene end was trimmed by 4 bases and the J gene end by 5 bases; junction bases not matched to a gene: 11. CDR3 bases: TGCAGCGTTGTGGACAGGGGAAATAAGTCATATGGCTACACCTTC. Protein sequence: CSVVDRGNKSYGYTF.

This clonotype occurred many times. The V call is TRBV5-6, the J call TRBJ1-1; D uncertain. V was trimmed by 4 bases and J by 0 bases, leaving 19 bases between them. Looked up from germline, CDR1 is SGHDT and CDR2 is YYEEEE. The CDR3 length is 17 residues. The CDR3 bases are TGTGCCAGCAGCCAGCCGGGCCTTCTACTCATGAACACTGAAGCTTTCTTT. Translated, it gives CASSQPGLLLMNTEAFF.

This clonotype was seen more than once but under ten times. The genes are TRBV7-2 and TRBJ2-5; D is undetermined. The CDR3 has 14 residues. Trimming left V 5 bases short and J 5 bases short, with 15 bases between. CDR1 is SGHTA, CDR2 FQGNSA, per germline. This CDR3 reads CASSLTDVAETQYF. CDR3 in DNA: TGTGCCAGCAGCCTTACGGACGTTGCGGAGACCCAGTACTTC.

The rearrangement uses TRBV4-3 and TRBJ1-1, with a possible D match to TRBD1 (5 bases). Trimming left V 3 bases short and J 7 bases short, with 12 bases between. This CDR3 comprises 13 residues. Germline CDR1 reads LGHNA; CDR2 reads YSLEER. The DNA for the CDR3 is TGCGCCAGCAGCCAGGGGACGGGCCTTGAAGCTTTCTTT. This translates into CASSQGTGLEAFF.

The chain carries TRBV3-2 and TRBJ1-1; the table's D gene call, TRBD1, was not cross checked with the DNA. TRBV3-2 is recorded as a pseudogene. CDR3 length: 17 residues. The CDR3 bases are TGTGCCAGCAGCCACCGGGACAGGGGCCCCGTGAACACTGAAGCTTTCTTT. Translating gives CASSHRDRGPVNTEAFF.

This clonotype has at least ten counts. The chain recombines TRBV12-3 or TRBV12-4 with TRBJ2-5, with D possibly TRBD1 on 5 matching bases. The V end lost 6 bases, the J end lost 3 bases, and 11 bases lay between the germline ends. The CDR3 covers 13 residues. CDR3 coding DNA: TGTGCCAGCAGCCCGACAGTAAAAGAGACCCAGTACTTC. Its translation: CASSPTVKETQYF.

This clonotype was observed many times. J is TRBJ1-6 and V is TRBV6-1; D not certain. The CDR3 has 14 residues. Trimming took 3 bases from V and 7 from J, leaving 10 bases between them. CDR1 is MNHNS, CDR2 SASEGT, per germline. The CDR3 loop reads CASSDPHTNSPLHF. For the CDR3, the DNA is TGTGCCAGCAGTGATCCCCACACAAATTCACCCCTCCACTTT.

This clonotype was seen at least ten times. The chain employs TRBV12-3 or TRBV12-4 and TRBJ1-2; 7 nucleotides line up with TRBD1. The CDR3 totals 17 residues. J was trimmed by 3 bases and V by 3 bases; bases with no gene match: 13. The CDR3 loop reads CASSFIATRGLHYGYTF. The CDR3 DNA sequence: TGTGCCAGCAGTTTTATAGCAACAAGGGGGCTTCACTATGGCTACACCTTC.

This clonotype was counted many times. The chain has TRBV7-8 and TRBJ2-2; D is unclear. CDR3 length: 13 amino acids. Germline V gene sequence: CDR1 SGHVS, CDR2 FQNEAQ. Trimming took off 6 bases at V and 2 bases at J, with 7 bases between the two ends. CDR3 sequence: CASSAGNTGELFF. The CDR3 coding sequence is TGTGCCAGCAGTGCAGGAAACACCGGGGAGCTGTTTTTT.

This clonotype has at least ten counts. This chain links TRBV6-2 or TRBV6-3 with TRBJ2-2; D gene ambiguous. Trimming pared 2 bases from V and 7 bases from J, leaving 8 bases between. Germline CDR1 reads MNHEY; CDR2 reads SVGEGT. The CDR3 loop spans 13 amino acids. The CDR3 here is CASSYIGDGELFF. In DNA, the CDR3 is TGTGCCAGCAGTTACATTGGGGACGGGGAGCTGTTTTTT.

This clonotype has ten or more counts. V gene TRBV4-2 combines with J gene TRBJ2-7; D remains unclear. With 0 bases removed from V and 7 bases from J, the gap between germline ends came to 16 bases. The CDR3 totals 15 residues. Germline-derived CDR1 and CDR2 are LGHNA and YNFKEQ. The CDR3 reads CASSQDLLLPGEQYF. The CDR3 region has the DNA TGTGCCAGCAGCCAAGACCTCTTATTGCCTGGGGAGCAGTACTTC.

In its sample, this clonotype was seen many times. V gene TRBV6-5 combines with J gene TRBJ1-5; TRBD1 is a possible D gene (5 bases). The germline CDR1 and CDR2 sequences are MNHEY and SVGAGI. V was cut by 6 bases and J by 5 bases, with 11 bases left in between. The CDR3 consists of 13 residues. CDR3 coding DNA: TGTGCCAGCAGGGAACAGGAGCATCAGCCCCAGCATTTT. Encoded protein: CASREQEHQPQHF.

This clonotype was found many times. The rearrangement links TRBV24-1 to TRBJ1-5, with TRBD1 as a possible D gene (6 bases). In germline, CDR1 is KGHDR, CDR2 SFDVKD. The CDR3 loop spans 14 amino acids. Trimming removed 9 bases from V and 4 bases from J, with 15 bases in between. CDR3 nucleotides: TGTGCCACCTCTTTGAGACAGGAAAATCAGCCCCAGCATTTT. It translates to CATSLRQENQPQHF.